The 5 T cell receptor beta chains below all came from one sample that was sequenced in a study of blood T cell repertoires in COVID-19. Generated by immunoSEQ multiplex PCR, the TCRdb table keeps only in-frame clones and is missing some. This sample has over 150,000 clones, with around 85% found just once. The sequencing input was PBMCs or T cells enriched from blood (not recorded which). The receptors originated from a man aged 35 to 55 who had recovered from COVID-19.

The chain has TRBV2 and TRBJ1-2; the D gene is possibly TRBD1 (6 bases). The CDR3 is made up of 15 amino acids. Germline values: CDR1 SNHLY, CDR2 FYNNEI. The V and J ends lost 8 bases and 1 base respectively, with 17 bases between them. The CDR3 DNA is TGTGCCAGCCGAACAGGACAGACGGTTAACTATGGCTACACCTTC. Translating gives CASRTGQTVNYGYTF.

CDR3 DNA sequence: TGTGCCAGCAGCTCAGACAGGACGAACACCGGGGAGCTGTTTTTT. As protein: CASSSDRTNTGELFF. The rearrangement links TRBV28 to TRBJ2-2; possibly TRBD1 for D (6 bases). Germline V CDR1 and CDR2: MDHEN, SYDVKM. V lost 6 bases and J lost 0, with 11 bases in between. This CDR3 has 15 amino acids.

This clone appeared a single time. This chain connects TRBV29-1 to TRBJ1-2; 7 bases match TRBD1. V shed 6 bases and J 7 bases; nucleotides not matched to a gene: 11. The CDR3 extends over 13 amino acids. Germline CDR1 SQVTM, CDR2 ANQGSEA. The CDR3 here is CSVGQLQSGGYTF. CDR3 nucleotides: TGCAGCGTGGGACAGCTGCAAAGTGGTGGCTACACCTTC.

This clone was seen a few times. The chain combines TRBV24-1 with TRBJ2-7, with 8 bases that match TRBD1. V lost 6 bases to trimming and J lost 2 bases; unmatched junction nucleotides: 8. CDR3 length equals 15 residues. Germline CDR1 reads KGHDR; CDR2 reads SFDVKD. In DNA form, the CDR3 reads TGTGCCACCAGTCCGCCGGACAGGGAAGCCTACGAGCAGTACTTC. It encodes CATSPPDREAYEQYF.

The chain carries TRBV4-2 and TRBJ1-6; TRBD1 matches 7 bases. The CDR3 loop spans 16 amino acids. V lost 2 bases to trimming and J lost 7 bases; unmatched junction nucleotides: 8. Per the germline V gene, CDR1 is LGHNA and CDR2 is YNFKEQ. CDR3 sequence: CASSQPRGTANSPLHF. As DNA, the CDR3 is TGTGCCAGCAGCCAACCACGCGGGACAGCCAATTCACCCCTCCACTTT.